The clone carrying this T cell receptor (beta chain) is a singleton in its sample. A read error may produce the germline difference seen at one junction end. The germline V gene encodes CDR1 GTSNPN and CDR2 SVGIG (reference sequence). CDR3 length: 15 residues. This specimen comes from a study of blood T cell repertoires in COVID-19. The Seattle site enrolled patients during active infection and followed them longitudinally. Repertoires were generated with immunoSEQ multiplex PCR, while TCRdb's copy carries only in-frame clones and drops some. The repertoire consists of some 220,000 clones, with roughly 85% occurring once and the leading ten covering 2.4%.

Input material: peripheral blood. This clonotype was obtained from a woman in her seventies with COVID-19, enrolled during active disease. The chain couples TRBV30 to TRBJ2-1, with D uncertain. CDR3 sequence: CAWGVSASSDNEQFF. CDR3 in DNA: TGTGCCTGGGGTGTCTCGGCTAGTAGTGACAATGAGCAGTTCTTC.